This entry lists 14 T cell receptor beta chains sequenced from one sample in a study of T cell repertoires in cytomegalovirus infection (dated by TCRdb to the late 2010s). TCRdb names Illumina HiSeq 1500 as the instrument used. TCRdb redid the processing of the public reads, applying fastp at Q25 and MiXCR, and retained in-frame beta chains. Each CDR3 protein gets just one entry, which takes the most common genes and DNA from the rows behind it. The sample table records about 240,000 distinct CDR3 sequences; roughly 12% of these occur just once. The top ten hold roughly 1.7% of the sample. Specimen: PBMCs. These receptors all come from a human donor in good health (CMV status not recorded). Some clones in this sample may be carry-over from other donors' samples.

This clonotype was recorded many times. The rearrangement uses TRBV6-2 or TRBV6-3 and TRBJ2-1; 11 nucleotides line up with TRBD2. Germline assignment: CDR1 MNHEY and CDR2 SVGEGT. The ends lost 0 bases at V and 7 bases at J; junction bases unmatched: 2. The CDR3 is 15 amino acids. CDR3 DNA sequence: TGTGCCAGCAGTTACTCATCTAGCGGGAGGAATGAGCAGTTCTTC. Translating gives CASSYSSSGRNEQFF.

This clonotype was recorded many times. This chain's CDR3 is CASSDTGDTEAFF. The DNA of the CDR3 is TGTGCCAGCAGCGATACTGGGGACACTGAAGCTTTCTTT. The V and J genes are TRBV6-2 or TRBV6-3 and TRBJ1-1; D unresolved. This CDR3 has 13 residues. The V end was cut by 6 bases, the J end by 3 bases, with 11 bases between. Per germline, CDR1 MNHEY and CDR2 SVGEGT.

In this sample, this clonotype turned up many times. This chain links TRBV28 with TRBJ1-1; 8 bases are a match to TRBD1. V lost 4 bases to trimming and J lost 3 bases; unmatched junction nucleotides: 4. The CDR3 spans 14 residues. Germline-derived CDR1 and CDR2 are MDHEN and SYDVKM. Here the CDR3 DNA reads TGTGCCAGCAGTTACCTACAGGGGGACACTGAAGCTTTCTTT. It specifies CASSYLQGDTEAFF.

This clonotype has a count of ten or more. The V gene is TRBV7-2, the J gene TRBJ1-1, with D uncertain. The ends were cut back, 2 bases at V and 3 bases at J, with 4 bases in the middle. This CDR3 region has 12 residues. Germline loops: CDR1 SGHTA, CDR2 FQGNSA. The CDR3 here is CASSLRYTEAFF. CDR3 sequence (DNA): TGTGCCAGCAGCTTACGGTACACTGAAGCTTTCTTT.

This clonotype was seen ten or more times. The rearrangement uses TRBV2 and TRBJ2-3; unclear D gene. V lost 1 base and J lost 11, with 13 bases in between. Germline lookup yields CDR1 SNHLY and CDR2 FYNNEI. The CDR3 contains 13 residues. The CDR3, as DNA: TGTGCCAGCAGTGAAGAGTCGGCGCCTTTGCAGTATTTT. It encodes CASSEESAPLQYF.

The chain joins TRBV29-1 to TRBJ1-1; D not certain. The V end lost 6 bases, the J end lost 4 bases, and 9 bases lay between the germline ends. Germline V gene lookup returns CDR1 SQVTM and CDR2 ANQGSEA. This CDR3 is 11 amino acids long. Here the CDR3 DNA reads TGCAGCGTCCTGGACCCCACTGAAGCTTTCTTT. This sequence encodes CSVLDPTEAFF.

In this sample, this clonotype turned up many times. The rearrangement links TRBV7-9 to TRBJ1-1, with TRBD1 identical over 7 bases. The CDR3 runs 15 residues. The V segment lost 5 bases and the J segment 3 bases; nucleotides outside the gene matches: 9. Germline V lookup: CDR1 SEHNR, CDR2 FQNEAQ (reference sequence). The CDR3 loop is CASSLRQGRDTEAFF. CDR3 sequence (DNA): TGTGCCAGCAGCCTACGACAGGGTAGAGACACTGAAGCTTTCTTT.

This clonotype came up many times. This chain uses TRBV28 with TRBJ1-2; D gene unclear. V gave up 5 bases and J gave up 4 bases, with 17 bases separating them. The CDR3 is 15 amino acids. Germline CDR1 and CDR2: MDHEN and SYDVKM. This CDR3 is CASSPGDSPGYGYTF. The CDR3 nucleotides read TGTGCCAGCAGTCCCGGCGACTCACCAGGCTATGGCTACACCTTC.

This clonotype came up many times. V gene TRBV20-1 combines with J gene TRBJ1-1; tentative D call: TRBD1 (5 bases). This CDR3 is 13 amino acids long. CDR1 and CDR2 (germline): DFQATT, SNEGSKA (reference sequence). DNA for the CDR3: TGCAGCGCTCAGGGAGCCTGGAACACTGAAGCTTTCTTT. Translated, it gives CSAQGAWNTEAFF.

Comments on this clonotype: A much bigger clone sits one base away, suggesting this may be a read error. This chain links TRBV7-3 with TRBJ1-4; no firm D call. This CDR3 spans 11 amino acids. Germline V gene lookup returns CDR1 SGHTA and CDR2 FQGTGA. V lost 5 bases and J 6 bases, leaving 4 bases between the germline ends. CDR3 DNA: TGTGCCAGCAGCCCCTATGAAAAACTGTTTTTT. Amino acids: CASSPYEKLFF.

This clonotype was seen only a few times. This sequence joins TRBV5-4 and TRBJ1-1; 8 bases map to TRBD1. Germline lookup yields CDR1 SGHNT and CDR2 YYREEE (reference sequence). This CDR3 is built from 17 residues. With 0 bases clipped from V and 1 base from J, the junction kept 8 bases outside the gene matches. Written as DNA, the CDR3 is TGTGCCAGCAGCTTGGAAACAGGGGGGTATGGGAACACTGAAGCTTTCTTT. It yields the protein CASSLETGGYGNTEAFF.

The chain carries TRBV20-1 and TRBJ2-1; 10 bases fit TRBD1. CDR1 is DFQATT and CDR2 is SNEGSKA in the germline V gene (reference sequence). Unmatched junction bases numbered 10, after V lost 6 bases and J lost 5 bases. There are 15 residues in the CDR3. This CDR3 reads CSALLTGGLDNEQFF. CDR3 DNA sequence: TGCAGTGCCCTCCTGACAGGGGGCCTCGACAATGAGCAGTTCTTC.

Turning to this clonotype: This clone may be a read error of a much larger clone one base away. The chain uses TRBV7-2 and TRBJ2-1; 8 nucleotides agree with TRBD2. Losses at the gene ends were 7 bases for V and 4 bases for J; bases not matched to a gene: 9. Germline lookup yields CDR1 SGHTA and CDR2 FQGNSA. The CDR3 is made up of 15 amino acids. CDR3 protein: CASTTVAGTYNEQFF. The CDR3, as DNA: TGTGCCAGCACCACCGTAGCGGGGACGTACAATGAGCAGTTCTTC.

This clonotype occurred many times. This chain joins TRBV20-1 and TRBJ1-5; D not resolved. The V end was cut by 6 bases, the J end by 0 bases, with 12 bases between. Germline V gene sequence: CDR1 DFQATT, CDR2 SNEGSKA (reference sequence). The CDR3 consists of 14 residues. The CDR3 nucleotides read TGCAGTGCGCGAGTCGGGGATAGCAATCAGCCCCAGCATTTT. The encoded protein is CSARVGDSNQPQHF.